What follows describes a single T cell receptor beta chain. This clone came up a few times. The antigen it binds to is not known. The sample holds no much larger clone one base away, and base qualities are not on file. This sample stems from a study of vaccination effects on CD4 cells after COVID-19 (dated by TCRdb to the early 2020s). Study-level background: Post-vaccine samples across the study were collected a median of 72 days after the second dose, with a range of 14 to 241. Cultures from other donors in the study were sequenced using the Oncomine TCR Beta short-read assay on an Illumina iSeq 100. A total of around eleven COVID-19 convalescent patients and several SARS-CoV-2-naive healthy vaccine recipients were included in the full study. SARS-CoV-2 spike-specific CD4+ TCR repertoires were compared before and after mRNA vaccination in COVID-19 convalescent patients and in infection-naive vaccine recipients. Here is what the overall study found, with its caveats: Both infection-induced and vaccine-induced clones contracted markedly at late post-vaccination timepoints, which is consistent with waning T cell responses. Among healthy vaccine recipients, nearly all vaccine-induced clones were SARS-CoV-2 mono-reactive, and only 1 of 255 was cross-reactive with common cold coronaviruses. Limitations of the study were the small number of convalescent patients and the absence of early post-infection timepoints.

In the ViraFEST assay, PBMC were stimulated with viral peptide pools, and antigen-specific CD4+ T cell clonotypes were then identified by expansion using TCR sequencing. After around ten days of culture, CD4+ T cells were isolated with the EasySep CD4+ T cell isolation kit. Two doses of either the BNT162b2 or the mRNA-1273 mRNA SARS-CoV-2 vaccine were administered to participants. Negative nucleocapsid antibody results before and after vaccination confirmed that the healthy vaccine recipients had no prior SARS-CoV-2 infection. About 2.2 million PBMC per well were cultured in IMDM with about 4.5% human AB serum, 10 IU/ml IL-2 and gentamicin, plus 10 ug/ml peptides. On days 3 and 7, half of the culture medium was replaced with fresh IL-2-containing medium. Unless noted otherwise, every peptide stimulation condition was grown in triplicate wells. Using Ficoll-Paque Plus gradient centrifugation, PBMC were separated from whole blood and then either used fresh or cryopreserved at -140C. The overlapping peptide pools covered the spike proteins of SARS-CoV-2 and of the common cold coronaviruses HCoV-NL63, HCoV-OC43 and HCoV-229E. Genomic DNA was extracted from cultured CD4+ T cells with the QIAamp micro DNA kit.

CDR1 and CDR2 are drawn from the germline V gene (reference sequence): LNHDA, SQIVND. There are 16 amino acids in the CDR3, from cysteine to phenylalanine inclusive. The retained sequence is limited to the CDR3, 48 bases, with the frame set at the first base. Germline trimming amounts to 3 bases on V and 5 bases on J, with 3 as the count of junction bases outside the gene matches. Libraries were prepared through the immunoSEQ multiplex PCR assay. TCR beta CDR3 sequencing was performed on DNA from the cultured, isolated CD4+ T cells. Per the authors' processing: Non-productive TCR sequences were discarded, and reads were trimmed to the CDR3 region, with only CDR3s of 7 or more amino acids retained. The MANAFEST web app was used to identify antigen-specific clonotypes by comparing expansion in peptide wells with expansion in reference cultures. Positive clones required FDR<0.05 expansion versus reference and all other wells, odds ratio above 5, and frequency above 0.1% in two replicate wells. A clonotype was defined as cross-reactive if the clonotype was significantly expanded both in SARS-CoV-2 spike wells and in at least one common cold coronavirus spike condition. Using the stringdist R package, CDR3 similarity was measured by Levenshtein distance, and unrooted trees were constructed with ape in R 3.6.1. Sourced from immuneACCESS, this table was stored by TCRdb with only in-frame sequences that have V and J called. A share of the clones is absent; for the studies checked, an unresolved V gene accounts for under half, and the remainder has no known explanation. V and J calls and clone size are those listed in that table; D and trimming were worked out from the DNA. The sample table shows about 69,000 clones, and around four fifths are seen once. The ten largest clones take up 0.9% to 1% of the sample.

This TCR was sampled from a human donor who received a COVID-19 vaccine. Material: CD4+ T cells from PBMCs cultured with HCoV-OC43 spike peptides, obtained after COVID-19 vaccination. The sample's cell subset or site label, decoded: HCoV-OC43 spike overlapping peptide pool stimulation. The chain joins TRBV19 to TRBJ1-6, with TRBD1 matching 11 junction bases. The base sequence is TGTGCCAGTAGTATCGGGACAGGGGGAAATAATTCACCCCTCCACTTT. This gives the protein CASSIGTGGNNSPLHF.